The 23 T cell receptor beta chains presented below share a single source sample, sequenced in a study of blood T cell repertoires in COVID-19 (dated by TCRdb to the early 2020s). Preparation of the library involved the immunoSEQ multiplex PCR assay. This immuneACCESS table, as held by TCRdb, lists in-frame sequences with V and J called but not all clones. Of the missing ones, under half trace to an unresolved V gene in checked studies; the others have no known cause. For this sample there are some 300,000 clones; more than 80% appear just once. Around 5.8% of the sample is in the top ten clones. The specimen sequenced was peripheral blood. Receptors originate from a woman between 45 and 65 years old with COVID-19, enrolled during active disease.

The CDR3 DNA sequence: TGTGCCAGCAGCCCCGGACTCTACAATGAGCAGTTCTTC. Amino acid sequence: CASSPGLYNEQFF. The chain is built from TRBV11-2 and TRBJ2-1, with a weak D call TRBD2 (5 bases). The V and J ends lost 5 bases and 3 bases respectively, with 8 bases between them. The CDR3 sequence is 13 residues long. The germline gives CDR1 SGHAT, CDR2 FQNNGV. The full variable domain, rest sourced from reference TRBV11-2 and TRBJ2-1, is EAGVAQSPRYKIIEKRQSVAFWCNPISGHATLYWYQQILGQGPKLLIQFQNNGVVDDSQLPKDRFSAERLKGVDSTLKIQPAKLEDSAVYLCASSPGLYNEQFFGPGTRLTVL.

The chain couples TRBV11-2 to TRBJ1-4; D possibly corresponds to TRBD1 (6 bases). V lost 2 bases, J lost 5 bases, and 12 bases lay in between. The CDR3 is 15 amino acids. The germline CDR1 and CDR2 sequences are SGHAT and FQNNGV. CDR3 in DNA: TGTGCCAGCAGCTTACGGGGACAACGGAATGAAAAACTGTTTTTT. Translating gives CASSLRGQRNEKLFF.

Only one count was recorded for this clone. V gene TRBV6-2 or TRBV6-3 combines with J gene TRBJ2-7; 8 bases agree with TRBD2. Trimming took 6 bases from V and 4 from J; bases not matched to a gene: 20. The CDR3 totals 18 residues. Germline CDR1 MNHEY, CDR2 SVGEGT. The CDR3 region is CASSQRRSRAGGLYEQYF. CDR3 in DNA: TGTGCCAGCAGCCAACGCAGATCCCGGGCGGGAGGCCTGTACGAGCAGTACTTC.

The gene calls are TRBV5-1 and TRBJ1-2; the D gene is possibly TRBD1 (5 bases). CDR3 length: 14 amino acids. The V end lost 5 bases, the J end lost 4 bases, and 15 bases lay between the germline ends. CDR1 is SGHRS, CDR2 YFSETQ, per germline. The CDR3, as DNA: TGCGCCAGCAGAGGGGAAGTCGAGATCTATGGCTACACCTTC. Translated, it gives CASRGEVEIYGYTF.

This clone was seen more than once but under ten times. This chain's CDR3 is CAIRDTGGSPLHF. The DNA for the CDR3 is TGTGCCATCAGGGATACAGGGGGGTCACCCCTCCACTTT. V is TRBV10-3 and J is TRBJ1-6; 8 nucleotides line up with TRBD1. Trimming at V came to 6 bases and at J to 10 bases, leaving 5 bases not matched to a gene. Germline V gives CDR1 ENHRY, CDR2 SYGVKD. The CDR3 loop spans 13 amino acids.

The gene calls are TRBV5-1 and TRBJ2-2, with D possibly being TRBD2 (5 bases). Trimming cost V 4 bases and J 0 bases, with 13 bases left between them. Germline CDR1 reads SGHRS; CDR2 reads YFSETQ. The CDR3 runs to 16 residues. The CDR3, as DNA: TGCGCCAGCAGCCCCAATACGGGGACGAACACCGGGGAGCTGTTTTTT. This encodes CASSPNTGTNTGELFF.

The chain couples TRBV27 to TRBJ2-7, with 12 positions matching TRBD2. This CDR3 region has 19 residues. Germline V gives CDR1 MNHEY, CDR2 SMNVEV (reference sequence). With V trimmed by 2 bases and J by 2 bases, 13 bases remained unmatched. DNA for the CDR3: TGTGCCAGCAGTTTAAAGGGACTAGCGGGCAGAAAGACAACCTACGAGCAGTACTTC. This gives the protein CASSLKGLAGRKTTYEQYF.

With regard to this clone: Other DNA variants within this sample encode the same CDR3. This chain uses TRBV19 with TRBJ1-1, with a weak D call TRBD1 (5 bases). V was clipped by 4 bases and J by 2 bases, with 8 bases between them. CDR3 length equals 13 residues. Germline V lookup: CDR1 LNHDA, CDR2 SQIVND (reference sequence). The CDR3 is CASSTGGNTEAFF. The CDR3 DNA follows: TGTGCCAGTAGTACCGGGGGAAACACTGAAGCTTTCTTT. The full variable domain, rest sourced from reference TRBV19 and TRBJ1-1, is DGGITQSPKYLFRKEGQNVTLSCEQNLNHDAMYWYRQDPGQGLRLIYYSQIVNDFQKGDIAEGYSVSREKKESFPLTVTSAQKNPTAFYLCASSTGGNTEAFFGQGTRLTVV.

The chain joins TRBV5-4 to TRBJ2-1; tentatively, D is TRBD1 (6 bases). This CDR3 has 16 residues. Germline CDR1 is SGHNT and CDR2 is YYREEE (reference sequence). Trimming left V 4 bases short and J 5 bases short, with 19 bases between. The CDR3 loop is CASSRSTGPYDNEQFF. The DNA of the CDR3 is TGTGCCAGCAGCCGGTCCACAGGGCCTTACGACAATGAGCAGTTCTTC.

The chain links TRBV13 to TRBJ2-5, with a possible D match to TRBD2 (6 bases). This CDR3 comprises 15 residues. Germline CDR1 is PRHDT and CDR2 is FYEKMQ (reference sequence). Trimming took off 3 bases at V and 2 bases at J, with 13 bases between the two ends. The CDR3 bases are TGTGCCAGCAGCTTTCGGGAGAAGGGGCAAGAGACCCAGTACTTC. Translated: CASSFREKGQETQYF.

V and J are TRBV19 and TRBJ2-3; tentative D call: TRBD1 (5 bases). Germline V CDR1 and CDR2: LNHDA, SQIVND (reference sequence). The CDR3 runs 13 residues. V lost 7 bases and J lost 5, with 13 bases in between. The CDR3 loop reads CASKGRERDTQYF. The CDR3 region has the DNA TGTGCCAGTAAGGGGCGCGAGCGAGATACGCAGTATTTT. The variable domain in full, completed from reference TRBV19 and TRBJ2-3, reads DGGITQSPKYLFRKEGQNVTLSCEQNLNHDAMYWYRQDPGQGLRLIYYSQIVNDFQKGDIAEGYSVSREKKESFPLTVTSAQKNPTAFYLCASKGRERDTQYFGPGTRLTVL.

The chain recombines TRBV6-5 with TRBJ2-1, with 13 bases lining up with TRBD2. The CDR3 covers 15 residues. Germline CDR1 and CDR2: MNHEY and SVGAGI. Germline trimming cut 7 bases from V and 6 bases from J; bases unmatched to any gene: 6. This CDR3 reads CASKTGTSGVNEQFF. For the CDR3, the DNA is TGTGCCAGCAAAACCGGGACTAGCGGGGTCAATGAGCAGTTCTTC.

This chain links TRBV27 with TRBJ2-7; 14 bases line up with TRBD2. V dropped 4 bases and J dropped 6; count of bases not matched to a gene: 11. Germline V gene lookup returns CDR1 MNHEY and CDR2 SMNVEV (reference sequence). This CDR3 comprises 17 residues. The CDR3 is CASSSNRLAGGVGEQYF. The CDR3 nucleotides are TGTGCCAGCAGTTCCAACCGACTAGCGGGAGGGGTAGGCGAGCAGTACTTC.

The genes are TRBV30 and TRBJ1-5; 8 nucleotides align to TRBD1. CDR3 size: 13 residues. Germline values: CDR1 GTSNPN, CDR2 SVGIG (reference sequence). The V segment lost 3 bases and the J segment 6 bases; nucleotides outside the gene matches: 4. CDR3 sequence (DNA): TGTGCCTGGAGAAGCAGGGGGCGTCAGCCCCAGCATTTT. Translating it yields CAWRSRGRQPQHF.

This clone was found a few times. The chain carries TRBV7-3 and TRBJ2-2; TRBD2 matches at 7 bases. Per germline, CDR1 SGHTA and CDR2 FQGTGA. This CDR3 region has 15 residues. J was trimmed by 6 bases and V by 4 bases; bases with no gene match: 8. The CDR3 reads CASSSSGGSAGELFF. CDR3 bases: TGTGCCAGCAGCTCATCGGGCGGGAGCGCCGGGGAGCTGTTTTTT.

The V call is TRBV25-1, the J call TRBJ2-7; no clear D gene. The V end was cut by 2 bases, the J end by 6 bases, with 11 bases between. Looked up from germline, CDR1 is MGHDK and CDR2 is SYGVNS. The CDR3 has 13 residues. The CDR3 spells CASSEVRSGEQYF. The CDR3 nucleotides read TGTGCCAGCAGTGAAGTTCGGTCGGGCGAGCAGTACTTC.

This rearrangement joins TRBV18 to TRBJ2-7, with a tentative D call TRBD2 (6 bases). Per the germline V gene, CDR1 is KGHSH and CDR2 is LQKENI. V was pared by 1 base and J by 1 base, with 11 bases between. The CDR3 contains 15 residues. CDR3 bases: TGTGCCAGCTCACCACTTTCCAGCGGGTCCTACGAGCAGTACTTC. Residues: CASSPLSSGSYEQYF.

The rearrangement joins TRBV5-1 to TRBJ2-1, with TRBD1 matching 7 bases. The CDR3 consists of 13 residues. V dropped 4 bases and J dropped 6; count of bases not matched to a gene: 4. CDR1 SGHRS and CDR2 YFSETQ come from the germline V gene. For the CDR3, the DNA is TGCGCCAGCAGCCTAGGGACAGTCAATGAGCAGTTCTTC. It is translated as CASSLGTVNEQFF.

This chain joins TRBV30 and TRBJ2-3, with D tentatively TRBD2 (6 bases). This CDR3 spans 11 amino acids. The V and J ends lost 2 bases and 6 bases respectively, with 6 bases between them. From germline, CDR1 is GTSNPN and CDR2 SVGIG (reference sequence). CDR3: CAWSRGDTQYF. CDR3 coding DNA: TGTGCCTGGAGTCGGGGGGATACGCAGTATTTT.

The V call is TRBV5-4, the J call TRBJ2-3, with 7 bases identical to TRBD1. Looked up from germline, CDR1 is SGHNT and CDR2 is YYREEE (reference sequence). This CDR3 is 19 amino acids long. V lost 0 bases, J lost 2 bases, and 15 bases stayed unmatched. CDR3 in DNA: TGTGCCAGCAGCTTGGTCCGTCCCGACAGGGCACGGTTCACAGATACGCAGTATTTT. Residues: CASSLVRPDRARFTDTQYF.

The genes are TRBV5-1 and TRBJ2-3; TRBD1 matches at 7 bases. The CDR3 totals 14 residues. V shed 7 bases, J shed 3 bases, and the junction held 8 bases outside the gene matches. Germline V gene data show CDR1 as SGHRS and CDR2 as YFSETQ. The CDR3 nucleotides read TGCGCCAGCTCCCAGGGGGACGGGACAGATACGCAGTATTTT. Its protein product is CASSQGDGTDTQYF.

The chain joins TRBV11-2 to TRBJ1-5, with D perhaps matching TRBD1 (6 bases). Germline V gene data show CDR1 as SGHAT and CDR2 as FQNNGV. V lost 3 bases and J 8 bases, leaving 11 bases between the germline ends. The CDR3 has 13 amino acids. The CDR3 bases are TGTGCCAGCAGCTTCACAGGGTTCGAGCCCCAGCATTTT. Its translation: CASSFTGFEPQHF.

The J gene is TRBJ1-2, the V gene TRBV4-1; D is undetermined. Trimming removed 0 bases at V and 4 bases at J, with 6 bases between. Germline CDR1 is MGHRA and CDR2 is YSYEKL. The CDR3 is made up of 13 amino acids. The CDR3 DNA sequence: TGCGCCAGCAGCCAAGACCCTGTCTATGGCTACACCTTC. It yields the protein CASSQDPVYGYTF.